Each of the 27 T cell receptor beta chains below was sequenced from the same sample in a study of blood T cell repertoires in COVID-19. Profiling relied on immunoSEQ multiplex PCR, and the TCRdb table lists in-frame clones only, not all of them. The sample includes roughly 180,000 clones, 86% seen only once; the top ten take more than 0.75%. The sample taken for sequencing was peripheral blood. The receptors were sampled from a man between 18 and 35 years old with acute or convalescent COVID-19.

The chain combines TRBV30 with TRBJ2-3; TRBD2 matches 7 bases. CDR1 GTSNPN and CDR2 SVGIG come from the germline V gene (reference sequence). This CDR3 is built from 15 residues. V was pared by 0 bases and J by 9 bases, with 12 bases of the junction left unmatched. CDR3 DNA sequence: TGTGCCTGGAGTGTAAACCTGGGGCTAGCGGAGACGCAGTATTTT. It specifies CAWSVNLGLAETQYF.

The chain couples TRBV28 to TRBJ1-3, with 9 bases identical to TRBD1. The germline V gene has CDR1 MDHEN and CDR2 SYDVKM. The ends lost 5 bases at V and 2 bases at J; junction bases unmatched: 4. This CDR3 comprises 15 residues. The CDR3 DNA reads as TGTGCCAGCAGTGGACAGGGGATAACTGGAAACACCATATATTTT. This sequence encodes CASSGQGITGNTIYF.

The gene calls are TRBV15 and TRBJ1-2, with 9 bases aligning to TRBD1. CDR3 length: 18 amino acids. CDR1 is LNHNV and CDR2 is YYDKDF in the germline V gene (reference sequence). The ends lost 0 bases at V and 6 bases at J; junction bases unmatched: 14. This CDR3 reads CATSRDLPQGAQENGYTF. The CDR3 DNA reads TGTGCCACCAGCAGAGATCTCCCACAGGGGGCGCAGGAGAATGGCTACACCTTC.

V and J are TRBV10-2 and TRBJ2-1, with D possibly being TRBD2 (5 bases). With 7 bases removed from V and 9 bases from J, the gap between germline ends came to 19 bases. Germline lookup yields CDR1 WSHSY and CDR2 SAAADI. The CDR3 is 14 residues long. The CDR3: CASTPQVVGSEQFF. CDR3 nucleotides: TGCGCCAGCACTCCGCAGGTAGTGGGGAGTGAGCAGTTCTTC.

The rearrangement links TRBV7-6 to TRBJ2-1; 11 positions match TRBD2. Germline V lookup: CDR1 SGHVS, CDR2 FNYEAQ. The CDR3 loop spans 17 amino acids. Trimming cost V 0 bases and J 2 bases; bases outside gene matches: 3. In DNA form, the CDR3 reads TGTGCCAGCAGCTTAGCCCCACTAGCGGGGGCCTACAATGAGCAGTTCTTC. The encoded protein is CASSLAPLAGAYNEQFF.

The CDR3 loop reads CASSLGLAGSYNEQFF. The DNA of the CDR3 is TGCGCCAGCAGCTTGGGACTAGCGGGTTCCTACAATGAGCAGTTCTTC. The chain employs TRBV5-1 and TRBJ2-1; 10 bases are a match to TRBD2. Germline trimming cut 0 bases from V and 1 base from J; bases unmatched to any gene: 1. Germline CDR1 reads SGHRS; CDR2 reads YFSETQ. The CDR3 contains 16 residues.

J is TRBJ2-4 and V is TRBV19; maybe TRBD2 (6 bases). V gave up 3 bases and J gave up 8 bases, with 17 bases separating them. Germline V lookup: CDR1 LNHDA, CDR2 SQIVND (reference sequence). This CDR3 has 15 amino acids. The CDR3: CASSIRSQGGDIQYF. CDR3 DNA: TGTGCCAGTAGTATTCGGTCGCAGGGAGGCGACATTCAGTACTTC.

The chain couples TRBV7-6 to TRBJ1-2; TRBD1 matches 9 bases. With 1 base clipped from V and 3 bases from J, the junction kept 0 bases outside the gene matches. Germline CDR1 reads SGHVS; CDR2 reads FNYEAQ. The CDR3 consists of 14 residues. The CDR3 protein is CASSLGQGDYGYTF. The CDR3 DNA is TGTGCCAGCAGCTTAGGACAGGGGGACTATGGCTACACCTTC. Complete variable domain (other parts from reference TRBV7-6 and TRBJ1-2): GAGVSQSPRYKVTKRGQDVALRCDPISGHVSLYWYRQALGQGPEFLTYFNYEAQQDKSGLPNDRFSAERPEGSISTLTIQRTEQRDSAMYRCASSLGQGDYGYTFGSGTRLTVV.

This chain joins TRBV18 and TRBJ1-5; TRBD1 matches at 9 bases. CDR3 size: 16 residues. Germline V gene data show CDR1 as KGHSH and CDR2 as LQKENI. Germline trimming cut 5 bases from V and 3 bases from J; bases unmatched to any gene: 8. In nucleotides, the CDR3 is TGTGCCAGCTCAACAGGGGGCCCACGAGTCAATCAGCCCCAGCATTTT. It specifies CASSTGGPRVNQPQHF.

The chain recombines TRBV15 with TRBJ1-6; TRBD1 matches 7 bases. There are 16 residues in the CDR3. With V trimmed by 6 bases and J by 0 bases, 5 bases remained unmatched. Germline V lookup: CDR1 LNHNV, CDR2 YYDKDF (reference sequence). Written as DNA, the CDR3 is TGTGCCACCAGAGCACAGGGGAGCTCCTATAATTCACCCCTCCACTTT. This codes for CATRAQGSSYNSPLHF.

This clone was observed a few times. The CDR3 loop reads CAIYPGQKYEQYF. The CDR3 region has the DNA TGTGCCATCTATCCGGGACAGAAGTACGAGCAGTACTTC. The V call is TRBV15, the J call TRBJ2-7, with 7 bases matching TRBD1. There are 13 residues in the CDR3. CDR1 is LNHNV and CDR2 is YYDKDF in the germline V gene (reference sequence). V lost 10 bases, J lost 4 bases, and 10 bases stayed unmatched.

This clone was counted between two and nine times. This chain uses TRBV19 with TRBJ2-5; 12 bases are shared with TRBD2. The CDR3 loop spans 15 amino acids. Trimming removed 3 bases from V and 5 bases from J; junction bases left unmatched: 4. The germline V gene has CDR1 LNHDA and CDR2 SQIVND (reference sequence). In nucleotides, the CDR3 is TGTGCCAGTAGTATTCGACTAGCGGGGGTGGAGACCCAGTACTTC. It is translated as CASSIRLAGVETQYF.

The chain has TRBV3-1 (or the pseudogene TRBV3-2) and TRBJ1-3; D not resolved. The ends were cut back, 7 bases at V and 0 bases at J, with 13 bases in the middle. This CDR3 is 15 amino acids long. CDR1 and CDR2 (germline): LGHDT, YNNKEL (reference sequence). DNA of the CDR3: TGTGCCAGCACCTCAAGAGGGTACTCTGGAAACACCATATATTTT. Its translation is CASTSRGYSGNTIYF.

The genes are TRBV27 and TRBJ2-2; the D is unclear. Trimming shortened V by 2 bases and J by 2 bases, and 9 bases separated the two germline ends. This CDR3 is built from 15 residues. Germline V gene sequence: CDR1 MNHEY, CDR2 SMNVEV (reference sequence). The CDR3 DNA sequence: TGTGCCAGCAGTTTAATCGGTATCAACACCGGGGAGCTGTTTTTT. Translation: CASSLIGINTGELFF.

The chain carries TRBV30 and TRBJ2-7; D perhaps matches TRBD1 (6 bases). Trimming cost V 2 bases and J 4 bases, with 12 bases left between them. This CDR3 contains 13 residues. The germline V gene has CDR1 GTSNPN and CDR2 SVGIG (reference sequence). In nucleotides, the CDR3 is TGTGCCTGGAGTCAGGACAGAAAATACGAGCAGTACTTC. This translates into CAWSQDRKYEQYF. Full variable domain (outside the CDR3, taken from reference TRBV30 and TRBJ2-7): SQTIHQWPATLVQPVGSPLSLECTVEGTSNPNLYWYRQAAGRGLQLLFYSVGIGQISSEVPQNLSASRPQDRQFILSSKKLLLSDSGFYLCAWSQDRKYEQYFGPGTRLTVT.

The V and J genes are TRBV5-1 and TRBJ1-5; D call uncertain. Germline lookup yields CDR1 SGHRS and CDR2 YFSETQ. The CDR3 length is 13 residues. V lost 0 bases and J lost 7, with 8 bases in between. This chain's CDR3 is CASSLVGNQPQHF. In DNA, the CDR3 is TGCGCCAGCAGCTTGGTCGGGAACCAGCCCCAGCATTTT. The full variable domain, with the rest looked up from reference TRBV5-1 and TRBJ1-5, is KAGVTQTPRYLIKTRGQQVTLSCSPISGHRSVSWYQQTPGQGLQFLFEYFSETQRNKGNFPGRFSGRQFSNSRSEMNVSTLELGDSALYLCASSLVGNQPQHFGDGTRLSIL.

The chain couples TRBV4-1 to TRBJ2-1; 7 bases agree with TRBD2. The CDR3 runs 16 residues. Germline lookup yields CDR1 MGHRA and CDR2 YSYEKL. V shed 0 bases, J shed 7 bases, and the junction held 9 bases outside the gene matches. CDR3 sequence (DNA): TGCGCCAGCAGCCAAGACAGAAAGACTAGCACAAATGAGCAGTTCTTC. This translates into CASSQDRKTSTNEQFF.

This chain uses TRBV25-1 with TRBJ1-6; 7 bases map to TRBD1. The germline V gene encodes CDR1 MGHDK and CDR2 SYGVNS. The CDR3 is made up of 17 amino acids. Germline trimming cut 6 bases from V and 12 bases from J; bases unmatched to any gene: 20. The CDR3 DNA reads TGTGCCAGCAGCGCAAAGGGGGCTAGATCAACGGGTGGACCCCTCCACTTT. Translation: CASSAKGARSTGGPLHF.

This clone was recorded once. The chain carries TRBV30 and TRBJ2-2; D is uncertain. This CDR3 comprises 14 residues. Trimming removed 4 bases at V and 6 bases at J, with 15 bases between. CDR1 is GTSNPN and CDR2 is SVGIG in the germline V gene (reference sequence). The CDR3: CAWKSVSHPGELFF. The CDR3 DNA reads TGTGCCTGGAAGAGCGTTAGTCATCCCGGGGAGCTGTTTTTT.

This chain links TRBV4-2 with TRBJ1-1, with TRBD1 as a possible D gene (5 bases). Germline lookup yields CDR1 LGHNA and CDR2 YNFKEQ. The CDR3 extends over 15 amino acids. V was pared by 0 bases and J by 0 bases, with 8 bases between. CDR3 DNA: TGTGCCAGCAGCCAAGAGGGGCAAGTGAACACTGAAGCTTTCTTT. Translating it yields CASSQEGQVNTEAFF.

Notes on this clone: The germline gene is not matched at one end of the junction; a read error may be the cause. The V gene is TRBV6-5, the J gene TRBJ1-1; 9 bases line up with TRBD1. This CDR3 comprises 14 residues. Germline CDR1 reads MNHEY; CDR2 reads SVGAGI. CDR3 in DNA: TGTGCCAGCAGGCAGACAGGGGGGAACCCTGAAGCTTTCTTT. This sequence encodes CASRQTGGNPEAFF.

V and J are TRBV6-2 or TRBV6-3 and TRBJ2-7; D is uncertain. V was pared by 4 bases and J by 0 bases, with 4 bases between. There are 12 residues in the CDR3. CDR1 is MNHEY and CDR2 is SVGEGT in the germline V gene. CDR3 bases: TGTGCCAGCAGTTTCCTCTCCTACGAGCAGTACTTC. This sequence encodes CASSFLSYEQYF.

The table lists this clone with a count of one. V gene TRBV7-9 combines with J gene TRBJ1-6, with 9 bases aligning to TRBD1. The CDR3 consists of 17 residues. CDR1 and CDR2 from the germline V gene are SEHNR and FQNEAQ (reference sequence). V gave up 5 bases and J gave up 7 bases; unmatched junction bases: 12. The CDR3 nucleotides are TGTGCCAGCAGCACAAATAGTAGGACAGGGGTCAATTCACCCCTCCACTTT. The encoded protein is CASSTNSRTGVNSPLHF. The variable domain in full, with the rest retrieved from reference TRBV7-9 and TRBJ1-6, is DTGVSQNPRHKITKRGQNVTFRCDPISEHNRLYWYRQTLGQGPEFLTYFQNEAQLEKSRLLSDRFSAERPKGSFSTLEIQRTEQGDSAMYLCASSTNSRTGVNSPLHFGNGTRLTVT.

The chain joins TRBV6-5 to TRBJ1-6; 9 bases map to TRBD1. The CDR3 sequence is 13 residues long. Per germline, CDR1 MNHEY and CDR2 SVGAGI. The V segment lost 8 bases and the J segment 7 bases; nucleotides outside the gene matches: 3. The chain's CDR3 is CASGDRENSPLHF. In nucleotides, the CDR3 is TGTGCCAGCGGGGACAGGGAGAATTCACCCCTCCACTTT.

The chain employs TRBV5-4 and TRBJ2-7; 9 bases are shared with TRBD2. J lost 3 bases, V lost 3 bases, and 4 bases had no gene match. The CDR3 spans 14 residues. Germline assignment: CDR1 SGHNT and CDR2 YYREEE (reference sequence). CDR3 sequence: CASSSSGEYYEQYF. Written as DNA, the CDR3 is TGTGCCAGCAGCTCTAGCGGGGAGTACTACGAGCAGTACTTC.

This clone has only a few counts. This rearrangement joins TRBV7-2 to TRBJ1-4; D gene unclear. Trimming left V 3 bases short and J 8 bases short, with 10 bases between. CDR3 size: 13 residues. Germline V CDR1 and CDR2: SGHTA, FQGNSA. CDR3 region: CASSLRVSEKLFF. The CDR3 DNA follows: TGTGCCAGCAGCTTGAGGGTTTCAGAAAAACTGTTTTTT.

V and J are TRBV7-9 and TRBJ1-1; perhaps TRBD1 as D (6 bases). CDR3 size: 15 residues. CDR1 and CDR2 from the germline V gene are SEHNR and FQNEAQ (reference sequence). Trimming took 3 bases from V and 2 from J, leaving 13 bases between them. CDR3 sequence reads: CASSLIVQGNTEAFF. The CDR3 nucleotides are TGTGCCAGCAGCTTGATAGTACAGGGAAACACTGAAGCTTTCTTT.